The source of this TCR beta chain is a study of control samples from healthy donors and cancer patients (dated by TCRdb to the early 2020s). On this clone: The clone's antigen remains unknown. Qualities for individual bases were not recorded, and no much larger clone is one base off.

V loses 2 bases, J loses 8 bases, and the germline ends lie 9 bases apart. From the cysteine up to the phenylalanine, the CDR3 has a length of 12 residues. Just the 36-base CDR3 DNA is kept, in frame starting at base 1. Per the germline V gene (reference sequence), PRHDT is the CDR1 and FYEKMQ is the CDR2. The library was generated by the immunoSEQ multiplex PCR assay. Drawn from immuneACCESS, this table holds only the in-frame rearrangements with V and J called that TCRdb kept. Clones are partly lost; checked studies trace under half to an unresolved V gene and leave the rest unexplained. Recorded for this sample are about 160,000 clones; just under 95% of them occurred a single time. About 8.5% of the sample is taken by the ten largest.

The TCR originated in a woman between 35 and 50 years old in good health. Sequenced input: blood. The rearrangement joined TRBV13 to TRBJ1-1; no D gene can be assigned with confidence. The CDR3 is CASSLSATEAFF. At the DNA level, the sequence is TGTGCCAGCAGCTTATCGGCAACCGAAGCTTTCTTT.